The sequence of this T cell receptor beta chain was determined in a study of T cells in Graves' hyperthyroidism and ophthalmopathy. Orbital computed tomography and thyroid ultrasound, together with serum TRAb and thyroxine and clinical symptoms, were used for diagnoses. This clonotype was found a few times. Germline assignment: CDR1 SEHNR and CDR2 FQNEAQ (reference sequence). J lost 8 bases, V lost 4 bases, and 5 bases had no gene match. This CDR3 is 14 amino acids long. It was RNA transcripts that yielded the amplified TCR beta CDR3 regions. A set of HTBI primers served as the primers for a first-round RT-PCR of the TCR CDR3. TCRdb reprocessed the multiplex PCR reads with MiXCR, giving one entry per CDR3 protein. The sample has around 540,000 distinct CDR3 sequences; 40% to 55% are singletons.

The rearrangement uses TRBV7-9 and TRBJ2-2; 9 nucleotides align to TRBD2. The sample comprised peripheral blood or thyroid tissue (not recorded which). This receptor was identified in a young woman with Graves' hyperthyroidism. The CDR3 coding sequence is TGTGCCAGCAGCTCGGGACTAGCATTGGGGGAGCTGTTTTTT. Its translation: CASSSGLALGELFF. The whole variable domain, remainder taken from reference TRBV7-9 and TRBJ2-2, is DTGVSQNPRHKITKRGQNVTFRCDPISEHNRLYWYRQTLGQGPEFLTYFQNEAQLEKSRLLSDRFSAERPKGSFSTLEIQRTEQGDSAMYLCASSSGLALGELFFGEGSRLTVL.